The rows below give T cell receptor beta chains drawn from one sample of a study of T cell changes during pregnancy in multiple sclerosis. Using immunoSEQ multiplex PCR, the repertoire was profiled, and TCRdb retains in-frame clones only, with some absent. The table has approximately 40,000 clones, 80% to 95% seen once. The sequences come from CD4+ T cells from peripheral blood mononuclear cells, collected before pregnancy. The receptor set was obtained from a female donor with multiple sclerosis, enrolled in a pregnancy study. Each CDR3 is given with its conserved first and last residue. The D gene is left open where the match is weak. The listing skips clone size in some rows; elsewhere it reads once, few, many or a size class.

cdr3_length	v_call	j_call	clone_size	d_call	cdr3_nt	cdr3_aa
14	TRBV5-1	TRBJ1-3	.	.	TGCGCCAGCAGCTTGGACCTATCCGGAAACACCATATATTTT	CASSLDLSGNTIYF
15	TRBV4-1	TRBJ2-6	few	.	TGCGCCAGCAGCCAAGCACAGGAATGGACCAACGTCCTGACTTTC	CASSQAQEWTNVLTF
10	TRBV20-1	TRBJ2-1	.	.	TGCAGTGCCCAGGCGTCTGAGCAGTTCTTC	CSAQASEQFF
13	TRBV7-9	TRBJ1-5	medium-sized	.	TGTGCCAGCAGCTTACAGGGGAATCAGCCCCAGCATTTT	CASSLQGNQPQHF
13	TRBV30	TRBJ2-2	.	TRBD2	TGTGCCTGGAGTGTACTAGCGGACGGGGAGCTGTTTTTT	CAWSVLADGELFF
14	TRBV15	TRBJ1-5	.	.	TGTGCCACCAGCGACCGGGATAGTTATCAGCCCCAGCATTTT	CATSDRDSYQPQHF
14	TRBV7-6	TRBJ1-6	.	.	TGTGCCAGCAGTCAGTATTCCTATAATTCACCCCTCCACTTT	CASSQYSYNSPLHF
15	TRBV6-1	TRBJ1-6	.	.	TGTGCCAGCAGTGAAGTGACGGGACAAAATTCACCCCTCCACTTT	CASSEVTGQNSPLHF
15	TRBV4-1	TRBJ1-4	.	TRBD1	TGCGCCAGCAGCCATCTCGGACAGGGAGATGAAAAACTGTTTTTT	CASSHLGQGDEKLFF
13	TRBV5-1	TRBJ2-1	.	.	TGCGCCAGCAGATGGACAGGGAGGGATGAGCAGTTCTTC	CASRWTGRDEQFF
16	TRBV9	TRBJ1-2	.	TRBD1	TGTGCCAGCAGCGTAGTTGTGGGACAGGGACTCTCTGGCTACACCTTC	CASSVVVGQGLSGYTF
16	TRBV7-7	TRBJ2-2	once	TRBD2	TGTGCCAGCAGCAATCTAGCGGGTGCGAACACCGGGGAGCTGTTTTTT	CASSNLAGANTGELFF
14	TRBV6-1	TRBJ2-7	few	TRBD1	TGTGCCAGCAGCCGGACAGGGAGCTCCTACGAGCAGTACTTC	CASSRTGSSYEQYF
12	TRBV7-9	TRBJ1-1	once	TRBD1	TGTGCCAGCAGCTCCGGACAGGGACGGGCTTTCTTT	CASSSGQGRAFF
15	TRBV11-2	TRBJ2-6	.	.	TGTGCCAGCAGCTCCTCGACAGCTGGGGCCAACGTCCTGACTTTC	CASSSSTAGANVLTF
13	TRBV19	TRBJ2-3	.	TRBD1	TGTGCCAGTAGTTCCTGGGACAGGGGTACGCAGTATTTT	CASSSWDRGTQYF
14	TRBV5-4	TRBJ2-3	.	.	TGTGCCAGCAGCTTCCGGGGGGCGATAGATACGCAGTATTTT	CASSFRGAIDTQYF
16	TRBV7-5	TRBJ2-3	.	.	TGTGTCAGAAGCTACGGACTAGCGGGGGGCACAGATACGCAGTATTTT	CVRSYGLAGGTDTQYF
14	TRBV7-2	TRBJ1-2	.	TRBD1	TGTGCCAGCGGAAGACAGGGGGGCTACTATGGCTACACCTTC	CASGRQGGYYGYTF
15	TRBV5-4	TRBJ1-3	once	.	TGTGCCAGCAGCTTGGGCTTCAGCTCTGGAAACACCATATATTTT	CASSLGFSSGNTIYF
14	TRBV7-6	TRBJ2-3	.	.	TGTGCCAGCAGCTTAGACGGGAGCTCAGATACGCAGTATTTT	CASSLDGSSDTQYF
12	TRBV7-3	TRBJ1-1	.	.	TGTGCCAGCAGCTTAAAGGGGACAGAAGCTTTCTTT	CASSLKGTEAFF
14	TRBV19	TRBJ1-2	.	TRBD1	TGTGCCAGTAGTACCAAATCGACAGGGCCTGGCTACACCTTC	CASSTKSTGPGYTF
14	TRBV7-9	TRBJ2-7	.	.	TGTGCCAGCAGTTTCTCTCGTTCTCCAGGCGAGCAGTACTTC	CASSFSRSPGEQYF
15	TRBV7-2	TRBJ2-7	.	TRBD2	TGTGCCAGCAGCTTGATAGCGGGAGGGCCGGGTGAGCAGTACTTC	CASSLIAGGPGEQYF
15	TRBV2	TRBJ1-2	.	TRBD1	TGTGCCAGCAGCGAAAACAGGGGGCCTAGCTATGGCTACACCTTC	CASSENRGPSYGYTF
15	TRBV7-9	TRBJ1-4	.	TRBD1	TGTGCCAGCATCCAGGACAGGGGAAGAGGTGAAAAACTGTTTTTT	CASIQDRGRGEKLFF
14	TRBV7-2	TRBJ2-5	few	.	TGTGCCAGCAGCAAATCCGGGAGTCAAGAGACCCAGTACTTC	CASSKSGSQETQYF
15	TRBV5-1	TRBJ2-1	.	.	TGCGCCAGCAGCTTGGTTGGCGGGATAATGGATGAGCAGTTCTTC	CASSLVGGIMDEQFF
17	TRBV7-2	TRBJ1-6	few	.	TGTGCCAGCAGCTTAGACGTCAGGGGCACCTATAATTCACCCCTCCACTTT	CASSLDVRGTYNSPLHF
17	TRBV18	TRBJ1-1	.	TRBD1	TGTGCCAGCTCACCATTCCAGGGGAACAGGGGCGGCACTGAAGCTTTCTTT	CASSPFQGNRGGTEAFF
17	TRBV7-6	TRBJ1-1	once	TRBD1	TGTGCCAGCAGCTTAGGTCACAGGGGAAGTAGGGGCACTGAAGCTTTCTTT	CASSLGHRGSRGTEAFF
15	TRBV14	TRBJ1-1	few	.	TGTGCCAGCACCAAGGGCGGGAGGGTGAACACTGAAGCTTTCTTT	CASTKGGRVNTEAFF
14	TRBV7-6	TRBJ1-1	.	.	TGTGCCAGCAGCCCCACACAGGGAGACACTGAAGCTTTCTTT	CASSPTQGDTEAFF
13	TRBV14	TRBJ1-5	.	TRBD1	TGTGCCAGCAGCCAAGCGGGGACAGCTCCCCAGCATTTT	CASSQAGTAPQHF
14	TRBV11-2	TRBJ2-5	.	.	TGTGCCAGCAGCTTATCTATTGTCGGAGAGACCCAGTACTTC	CASSLSIVGETQYF
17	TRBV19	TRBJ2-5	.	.	TGTGCCAGTAGTGCCTCCTGGGGCGGGGCAGCCCAAGAGACCCAGTACTTC	CASSASWGGAAQETQYF
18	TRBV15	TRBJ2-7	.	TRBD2	TGTGCCACCAGCAGAGAGGGGGCTAGCGGGGAATTCTCCTACGAGCAGTACTTC	CATSREGASGEFSYEQYF
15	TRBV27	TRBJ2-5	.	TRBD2	TGTGCCAGCAGGACTTTCCTCGCGGGAGTCGAGACCCAGTACTTC	CASRTFLAGVETQYF
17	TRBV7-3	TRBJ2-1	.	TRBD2	TGTGCCAGCAGGGAAGCGGGACTAGCGGGAGTCGGGAATGAGCAGTTCTTC	CASREAGLAGVGNEQFF
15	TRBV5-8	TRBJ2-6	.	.	TGTGCCAGCAGCTTGGGCTACTCTGGGGCCAACGTCCTGACTTTC	CASSLGYSGANVLTF
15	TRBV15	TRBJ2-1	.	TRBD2	TGTGCCACCAGCACCCGGACTAGCGGGGATAATGAGCAGTTCTTC	CATSTRTSGDNEQFF
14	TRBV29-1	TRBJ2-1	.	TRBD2	TGCAGCGTTGACGGGGGGGTCTCCTACAATGAGCAGTTCTTC	CSVDGGVSYNEQFF
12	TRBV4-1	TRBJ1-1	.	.	TGCGCCAGCAGCCCTAGTAATGCTGAAGCTTTCTTT	CASSPSNAEAFF
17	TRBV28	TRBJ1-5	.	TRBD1	TGTGCCAGCAGACTCCGGGACAGGGGTTGGGGTAATCAGCCCCAGCATTTT	CASRLRDRGWGNQPQHF
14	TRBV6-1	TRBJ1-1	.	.	TGTGCCAGCAGTGAGACAGACATGAACACTGAAGCTTTCTTT	CASSETDMNTEAFF
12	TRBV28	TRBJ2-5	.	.	TGTGCCAGCAGTAGTCCGCAGGGGACCCAGTACTTC	CASSSPQGTQYF
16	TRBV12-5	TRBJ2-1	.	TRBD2	TGTGCTAGTGCCCCACTAGCGGGAATCGGTAGCAATGAGCAGTTCTTC	CASAPLAGIGSNEQFF
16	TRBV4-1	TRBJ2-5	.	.	TGCGCCAGCAGCCAAGGTGGGGGACTCGGTAAAGAGACCCAGTACTTC	CASSQGGGLGKETQYF
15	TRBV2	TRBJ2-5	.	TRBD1	TGTGCCAGCCCTCGGGACAGGGGCCTAAAAGAGACCCAGTACTTC	CASPRDRGLKETQYF
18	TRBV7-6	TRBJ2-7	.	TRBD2	TGTGCCAGCAGCTATTACCCCATTAGTAGCGGGAATACCTACGAGCAGTACTTC	CASSYYPISSGNTYEQYF
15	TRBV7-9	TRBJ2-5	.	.	TGTGCCAGCAGCTTAGGGAGGGGGCGGCAAGAGACCCAGTACTTC	CASSLGRGRQETQYF
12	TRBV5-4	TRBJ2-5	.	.	TGTGCCAGCAGCCGGGGCCAAGAGACCCAGTACTTC	CASSRGQETQYF
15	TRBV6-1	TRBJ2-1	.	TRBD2	TGTGCCAGCAGTGTGGGCGGGGGGGAATACAATGAGCAGTTCTTC	CASSVGGGEYNEQFF
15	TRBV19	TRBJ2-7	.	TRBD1	TGTGCCAGTAGTATCAGGACAGGGGGGGCCTACGAGCAGTACTTC	CASSIRTGGAYEQYF
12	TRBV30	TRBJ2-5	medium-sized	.	TGTGCCTGGACAGACTACCAAGAGACCCAGTACTTC	CAWTDYQETQYF
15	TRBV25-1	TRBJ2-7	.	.	TGTGCCAGCAGTGAAGGAGGGTCCCCAGCCTACGAGCAGTACTTC	CASSEGGSPAYEQYF
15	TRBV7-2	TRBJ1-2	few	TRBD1	TGTGCCAGCAGCACAGGACAGGGGGCTTTCTATGGCTACACCTTC	CASSTGQGAFYGYTF
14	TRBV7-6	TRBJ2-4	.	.	TGTGCCAGCAGCTTAGGGACAGACCAAAACATTCAGTACTTC	CASSLGTDQNIQYF